This T cell receptor (beta chain) was profiled in a study of CD8 T cells in ankylosing spondylitis. Study results and caveats: Within ankylosing spondylitis blood, a TCR beta motif made up of roughly eight highly homologous variants appeared to be characteristic.

Via MiXCR, TCRdb re-called the 5' RACE reads, giving one row per CDR3 protein. The table shows some 220,000 distinct CDR3 sequences, with about 6.7% occurring only once. Per the germline V gene, CDR1 is ENHRY and CDR2 is SYGVKD. The CDR3 contains 17 residues. Trimming stripped 0 bases from V and 0 bases from J, with 12 bases between. Many counts were recorded for this clonotype. Its antigen is as yet unknown. Material: blood, either unsorted or a sorted T cell fraction (not recorded which). J is TRBJ2-1 and V is TRBV10-3; no firm D call. The TCR comes from a male donor with ankylosing spondylitis. CDR3 bases: TGTGCCATCAGTGAGTCGATGGCGGCCGACTCCTACAATGAGCAGTTCTTC. Protein product: CAISESMAADSYNEQFF.